This T cell receptor beta chain was obtained from a study of cytomegalovirus exposure and HLA in healthy donors. Primers included in the PCR were 60 Vbeta and 13 Jbeta primers. Measured with immunoSEQ multiplex PCR; TCRdb has only the in-frame clones, and not every one. This sample carries about 76,000 clones, around 66% of them seen once, and the ten largest clones take approximately 5%. General observations from the study: Later on, a genetic analysis was performed. It linked a missense variant in DCLRE1C with V- and J-gene trimming of TCR beta. Roughly uniform depth of sequencing across donors was assumed in presence/absence analyses. Sequencing likely generated an artifact that appeared as a cluster of highly shared sequence variants.

Although they were nominally healthy when sampled, donors likely had unrecorded immune exposures. About this clone: Its antigen is unknown.

Germline values: CDR1 SQVTM, CDR2 ANQGSEA. Trimming removed 3 bases at V and 6 bases at J, with 14 bases between. The CDR3 runs 14 residues. The sequencing input was PBMCs. The receptor was derived from a man in his 60s in good health and CMV-seropositive. The chain has TRBV29-1 and TRBJ2-2, with D maybe TRBD2 (5 bases). The CDR3 is CSVEGEAEAGELFF. The CDR3 bases are TGCAGCGTTGAGGGAGAAGCGGAGGCCGGGGAGCTGTTTTTT.